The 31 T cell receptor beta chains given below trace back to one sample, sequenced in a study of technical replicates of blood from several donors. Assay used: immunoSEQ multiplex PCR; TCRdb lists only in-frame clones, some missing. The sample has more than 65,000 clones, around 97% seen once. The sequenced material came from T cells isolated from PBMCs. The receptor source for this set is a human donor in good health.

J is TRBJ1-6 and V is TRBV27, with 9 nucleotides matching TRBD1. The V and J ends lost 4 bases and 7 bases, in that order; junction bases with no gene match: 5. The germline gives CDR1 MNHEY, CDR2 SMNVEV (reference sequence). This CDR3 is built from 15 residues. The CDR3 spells CASSSGQGKNSPLHF. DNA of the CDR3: TGTGCCAGCAGTTCTGGACAGGGGAAGAATTCACCCCTCCACTTT.

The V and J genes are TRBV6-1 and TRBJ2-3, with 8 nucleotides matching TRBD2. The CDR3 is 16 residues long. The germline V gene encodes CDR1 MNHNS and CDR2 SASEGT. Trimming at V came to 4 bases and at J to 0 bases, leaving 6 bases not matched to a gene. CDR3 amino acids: CASSGPAGASTDTQYF. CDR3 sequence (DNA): TGTGCCAGCAGTGGGCCAGCGGGGGCTAGCACAGATACGCAGTATTTT.

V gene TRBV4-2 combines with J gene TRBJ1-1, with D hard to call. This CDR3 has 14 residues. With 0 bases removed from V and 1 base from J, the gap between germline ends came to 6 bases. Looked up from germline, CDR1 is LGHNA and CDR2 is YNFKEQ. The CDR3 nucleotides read TGTGCCAGCAGCCAAGATGGGCGGAACACTGAAGCTTTCTTT. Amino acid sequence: CASSQDGRNTEAFF.

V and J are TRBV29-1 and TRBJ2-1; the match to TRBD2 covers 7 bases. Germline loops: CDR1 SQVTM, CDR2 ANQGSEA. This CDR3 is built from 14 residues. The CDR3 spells CSGSRRLADNEQFF. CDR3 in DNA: TGCAGTGGATCCCGGAGGCTAGCGGACAATGAGCAGTTCTTC.

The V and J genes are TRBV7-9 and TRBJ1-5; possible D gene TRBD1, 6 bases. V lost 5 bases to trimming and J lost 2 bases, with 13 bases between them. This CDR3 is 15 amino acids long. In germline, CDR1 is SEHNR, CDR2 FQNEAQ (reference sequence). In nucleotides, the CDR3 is TGTGCCAGCAGCGCAGGGGCGTGGGGCAATCAGCCCCAGCATTTT. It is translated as CASSAGAWGNQPQHF.

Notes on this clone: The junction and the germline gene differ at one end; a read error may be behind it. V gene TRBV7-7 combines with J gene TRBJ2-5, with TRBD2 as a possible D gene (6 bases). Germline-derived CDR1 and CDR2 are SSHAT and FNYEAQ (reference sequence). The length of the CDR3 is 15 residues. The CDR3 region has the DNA TGTGCTAGCAGCTCCCGTCTGGCCCTAGCGGAGACCCAGTACTTC. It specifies CASSSRLALAETQYF.

The CDR3 sequence is CASSEQDYEQYF. CDR3 DNA: TGTGCCAGCAGTGAACAGGACTACGAGCAGTACTTC. This chain joins TRBV6-1 and TRBJ2-7; D is unresolved. CDR3 length: 12 amino acids. CDR1 and CDR2 from the germline V gene are MNHNS and SASEGT. Trimming took off 2 bases at V and 3 bases at J, with 5 bases between the two ends.

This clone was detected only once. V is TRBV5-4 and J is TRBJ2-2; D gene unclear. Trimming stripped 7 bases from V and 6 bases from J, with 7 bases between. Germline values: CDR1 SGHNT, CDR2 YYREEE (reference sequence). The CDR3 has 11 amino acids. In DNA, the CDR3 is TGTGCCAGCCTTGAGTCCGGGGAGCTGTTTTTT. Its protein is CASLESGELFF.

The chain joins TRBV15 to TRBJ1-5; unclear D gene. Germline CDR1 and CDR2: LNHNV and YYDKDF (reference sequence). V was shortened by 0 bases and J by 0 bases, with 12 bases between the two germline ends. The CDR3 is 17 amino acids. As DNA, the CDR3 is TGTGCCACCAGCAGAGAGACTTCTCGGTATAGCAATCAGCCCCAGCATTTT. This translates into CATSRETSRYSNQPQHF.

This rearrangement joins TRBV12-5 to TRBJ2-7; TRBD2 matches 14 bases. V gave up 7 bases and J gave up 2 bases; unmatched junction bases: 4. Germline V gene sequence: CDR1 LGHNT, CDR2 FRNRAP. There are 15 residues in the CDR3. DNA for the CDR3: TGTGCTAGTGCCCTGACTAGCGGGAGGGCCTACGAGCAGTACTTC. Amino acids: CASALTSGRAYEQYF.

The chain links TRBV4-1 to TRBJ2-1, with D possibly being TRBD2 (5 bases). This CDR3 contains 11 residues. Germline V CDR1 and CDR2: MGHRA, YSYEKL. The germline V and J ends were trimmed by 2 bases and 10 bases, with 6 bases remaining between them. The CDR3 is CASSQSGEQFF. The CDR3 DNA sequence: TGCGCCAGCAGCCAATCGGGAGAGCAGTTCTTC.

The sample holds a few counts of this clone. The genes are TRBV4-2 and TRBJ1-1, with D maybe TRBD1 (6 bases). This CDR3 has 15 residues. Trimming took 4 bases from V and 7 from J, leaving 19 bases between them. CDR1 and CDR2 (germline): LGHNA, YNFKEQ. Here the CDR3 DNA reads TGTGCCAGCAGCCCTTTATTTCGACAGGCTAATGAAGCTTTCTTT. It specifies CASSPLFRQANEAFF.

As DNA, the CDR3 is TGTGCCAGCAGCAGTGCCGGGGGGGCGAGGGGTTACAATGAGCAGTTCTTC. Encoded protein: CASSSAGGARGYNEQFF. J is TRBJ2-1 and V is TRBV11-3; the match to TRBD2 covers 8 bases. This CDR3 has 17 amino acids. Trimming removed 5 bases from V and 4 bases from J; junction bases left unmatched: 13. Germline-derived CDR1 and CDR2 are SGHNT and YENEEA.

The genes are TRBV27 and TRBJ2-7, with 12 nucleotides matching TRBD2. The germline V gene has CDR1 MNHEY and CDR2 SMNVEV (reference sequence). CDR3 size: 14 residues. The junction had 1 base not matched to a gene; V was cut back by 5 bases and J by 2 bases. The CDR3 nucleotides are TGTGCCAGCAGTCGGACTAGCGGGACCTACGAGCAGTACTTC. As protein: CASSRTSGTYEQYF.

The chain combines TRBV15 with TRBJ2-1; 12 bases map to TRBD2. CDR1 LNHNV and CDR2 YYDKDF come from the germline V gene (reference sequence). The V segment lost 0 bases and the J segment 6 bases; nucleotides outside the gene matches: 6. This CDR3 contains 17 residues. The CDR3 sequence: CATSRDRLAGAGNEQFF. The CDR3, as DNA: TGTGCCACCAGCAGAGATCGACTAGCGGGAGCGGGCAATGAGCAGTTCTTC.

The CDR3 reads CASSPIRGQWGYEQYF. The CDR3 region has the DNA TGTGCCAGCTCACCGATCAGGGGTCAATGGGGCTACGAGCAGTACTTC. The chain combines TRBV18 with TRBJ2-7, with D perhaps TRBD1 (6 bases). This CDR3 spans 16 amino acids. The V gene lost 3 bases and the J gene lost 3 bases, with 18 bases spanning the gap. Germline CDR1 is KGHSH and CDR2 is LQKENI.

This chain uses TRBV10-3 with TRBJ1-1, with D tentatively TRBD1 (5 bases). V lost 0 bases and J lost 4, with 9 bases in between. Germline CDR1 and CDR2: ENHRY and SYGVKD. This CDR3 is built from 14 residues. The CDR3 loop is CAISESGGGTEAFF. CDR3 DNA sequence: TGTGCCATCAGTGAGTCGGGGGGGGGCACTGAAGCTTTCTTT.

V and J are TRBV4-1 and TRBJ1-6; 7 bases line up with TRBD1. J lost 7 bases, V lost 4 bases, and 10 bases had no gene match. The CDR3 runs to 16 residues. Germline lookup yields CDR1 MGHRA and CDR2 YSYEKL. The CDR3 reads CASSRDQGQTNSPLHF. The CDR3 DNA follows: TGCGCCAGCAGCCGGGATCAGGGACAGACGAATTCACCCCTCCACTTT.

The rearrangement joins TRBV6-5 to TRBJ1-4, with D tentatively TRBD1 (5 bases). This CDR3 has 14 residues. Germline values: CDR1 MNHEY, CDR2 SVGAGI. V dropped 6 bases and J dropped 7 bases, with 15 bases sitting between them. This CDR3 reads CASSPGGNSEKLFF. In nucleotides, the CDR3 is TGTGCCAGCAGCCCGGGGGGGAACAGTGAAAAACTGTTTTTT.

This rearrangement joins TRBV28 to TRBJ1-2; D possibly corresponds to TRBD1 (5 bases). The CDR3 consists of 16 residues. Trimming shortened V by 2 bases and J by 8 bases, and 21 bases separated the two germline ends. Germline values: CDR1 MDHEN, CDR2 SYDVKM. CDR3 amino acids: CASSLTYKTGLEGYTF. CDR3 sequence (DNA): TGTGCCAGCAGTTTAACCTATAAAACAGGCTTGGAGGGCTACACCTTC.

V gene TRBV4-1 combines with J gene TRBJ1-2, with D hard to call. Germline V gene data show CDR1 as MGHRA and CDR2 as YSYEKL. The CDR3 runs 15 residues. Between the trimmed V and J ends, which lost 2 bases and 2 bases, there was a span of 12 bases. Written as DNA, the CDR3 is TGCGCCAGCAGCCAATCTTATACAGCAAACTATGGCTACACCTTC. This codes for CASSQSYTANYGYTF.

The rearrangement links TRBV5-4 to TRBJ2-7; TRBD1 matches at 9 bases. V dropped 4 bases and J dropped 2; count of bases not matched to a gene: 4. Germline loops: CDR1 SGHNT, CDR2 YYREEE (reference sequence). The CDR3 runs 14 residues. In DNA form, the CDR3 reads TGTGCCAGCAGCCCTCGACAGGGGGCCTACGAGCAGTACTTC. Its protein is CASSPRQGAYEQYF.

This CDR3 is CASSNPFSRGQNIPYEQYF. The CDR3 nucleotides read TGTGCCAGCAGCAATCCGTTTTCACGGGGACAGAACATCCCCTACGAGCAGTACTTC. The chain combines TRBV7-6 with TRBJ2-7; 7 positions match TRBD1. V trimming: 5 bases; J trimming: 2 bases; junction bases outside the gene matches: 21. Germline loops: CDR1 SGHVS, CDR2 FNYEAQ. The CDR3 contains 19 residues.

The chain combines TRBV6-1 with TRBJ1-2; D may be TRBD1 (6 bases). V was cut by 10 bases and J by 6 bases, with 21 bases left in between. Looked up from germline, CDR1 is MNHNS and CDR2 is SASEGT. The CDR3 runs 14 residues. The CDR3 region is CAIRDTLPGDGYTF. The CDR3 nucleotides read TGTGCCATCAGGGACACCTTACCAGGTGATGGCTACACCTTC.

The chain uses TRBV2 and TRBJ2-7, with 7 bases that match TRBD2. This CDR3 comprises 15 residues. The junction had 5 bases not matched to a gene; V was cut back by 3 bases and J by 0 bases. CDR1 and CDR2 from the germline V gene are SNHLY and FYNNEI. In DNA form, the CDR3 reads TGTGCCAGCAGTGAGCAACTAGCGATCTCCTACGAGCAGTACTTC. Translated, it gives CASSEQLAISYEQYF.

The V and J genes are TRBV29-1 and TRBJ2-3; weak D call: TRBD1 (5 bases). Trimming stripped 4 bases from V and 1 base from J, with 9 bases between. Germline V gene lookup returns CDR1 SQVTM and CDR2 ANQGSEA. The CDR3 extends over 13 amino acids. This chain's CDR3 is CSVVGQRTDTQYF. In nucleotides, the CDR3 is TGCAGCGTTGTGGGGCAGCGCACAGATACGCAGTATTTT.

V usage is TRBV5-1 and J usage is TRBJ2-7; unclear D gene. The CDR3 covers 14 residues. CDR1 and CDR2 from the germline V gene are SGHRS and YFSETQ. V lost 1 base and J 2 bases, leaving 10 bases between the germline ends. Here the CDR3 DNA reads TGCGCCAGCAGCTTGTCCGGAACTACCTACGAGCAGTACTTC. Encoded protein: CASSLSGTTYEQYF. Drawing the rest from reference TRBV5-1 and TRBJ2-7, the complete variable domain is KAGVTQTPRYLIKTRGQQVTLSCSPISGHRSVSWYQQTPGQGLQFLFEYFSETQRNKGNFPGRFSGRQFSNSRSEMNVSTLELGDSALYLCASSLSGTTYEQYFGPGTRLTVT.

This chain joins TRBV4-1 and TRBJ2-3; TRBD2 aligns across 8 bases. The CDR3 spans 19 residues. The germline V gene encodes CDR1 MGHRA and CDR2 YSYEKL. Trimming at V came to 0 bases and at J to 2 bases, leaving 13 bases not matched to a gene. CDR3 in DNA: TGCGCCAGCAGCCAAGAAGGGCTCAGGACTAGCTGGTCCACAGATACGCAGTATTTT. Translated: CASSQEGLRTSWSTDTQYF.

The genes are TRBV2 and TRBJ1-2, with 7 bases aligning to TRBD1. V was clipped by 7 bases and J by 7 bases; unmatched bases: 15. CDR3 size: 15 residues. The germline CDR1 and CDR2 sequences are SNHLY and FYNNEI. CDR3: CASKVQGTAWFGYTF. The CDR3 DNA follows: TGTGCCAGCAAGGTACAGGGGACGGCCTGGTTTGGCTACACCTTC. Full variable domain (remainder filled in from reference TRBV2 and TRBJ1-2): EPEVTQTPSHQVTQMGQEVILRCVPISNHLYFYWYRQILGQKVEFLVSFYNNEISEKSEIFDDQFSVERPDGSNFTLKIRSTKLEDSAMYFCASKVQGTAWFGYTFGSGTRLTVV.

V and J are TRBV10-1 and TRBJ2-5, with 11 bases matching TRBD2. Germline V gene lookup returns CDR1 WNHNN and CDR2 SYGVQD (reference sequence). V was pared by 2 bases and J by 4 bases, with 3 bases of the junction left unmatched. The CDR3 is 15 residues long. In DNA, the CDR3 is TGCGCCAGCAGTGAGAGTAGCGGGAGGGGAGAGACCCAGTACTTC. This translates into CASSESSGRGETQYF.

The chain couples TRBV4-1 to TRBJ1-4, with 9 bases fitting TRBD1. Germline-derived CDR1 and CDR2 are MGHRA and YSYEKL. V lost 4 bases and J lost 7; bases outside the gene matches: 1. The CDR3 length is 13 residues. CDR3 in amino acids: CASSPDRGEKLFF. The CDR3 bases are TGCGCCAGCAGCCCGGACAGGGGTGAAAAACTGTTTTTT.